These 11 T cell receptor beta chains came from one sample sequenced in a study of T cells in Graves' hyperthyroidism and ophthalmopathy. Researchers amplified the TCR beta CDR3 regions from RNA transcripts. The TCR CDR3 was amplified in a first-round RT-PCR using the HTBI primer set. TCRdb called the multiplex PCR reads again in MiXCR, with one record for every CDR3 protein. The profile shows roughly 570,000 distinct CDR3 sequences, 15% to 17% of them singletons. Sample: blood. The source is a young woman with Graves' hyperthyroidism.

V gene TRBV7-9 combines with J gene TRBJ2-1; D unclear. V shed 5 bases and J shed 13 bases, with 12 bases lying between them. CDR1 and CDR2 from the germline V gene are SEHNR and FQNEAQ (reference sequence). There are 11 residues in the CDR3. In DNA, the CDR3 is TGTGCCAGCAGCGTAGAATTTGAACAGTTCTTC. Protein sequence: CASSVEFEQFF.

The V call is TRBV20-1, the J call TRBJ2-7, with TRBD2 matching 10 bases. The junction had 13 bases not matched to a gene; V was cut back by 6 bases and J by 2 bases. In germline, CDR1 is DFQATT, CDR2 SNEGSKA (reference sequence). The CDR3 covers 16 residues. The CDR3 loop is CSASRTGTSVPYEQYF. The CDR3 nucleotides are TGCAGTGCCAGCCGGACCGGGACTAGCGTGCCCTACGAGCAGTACTTC.

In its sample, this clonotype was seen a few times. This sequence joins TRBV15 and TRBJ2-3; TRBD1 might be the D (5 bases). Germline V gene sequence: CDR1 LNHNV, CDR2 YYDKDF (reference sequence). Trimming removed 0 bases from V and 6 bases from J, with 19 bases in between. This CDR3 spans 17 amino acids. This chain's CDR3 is CATSREGRLKSGDTQYF. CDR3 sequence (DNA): TGTGCCACCAGCAGAGAGGGGCGTCTTAAGTCTGGTGATACGCAGTATTTT.

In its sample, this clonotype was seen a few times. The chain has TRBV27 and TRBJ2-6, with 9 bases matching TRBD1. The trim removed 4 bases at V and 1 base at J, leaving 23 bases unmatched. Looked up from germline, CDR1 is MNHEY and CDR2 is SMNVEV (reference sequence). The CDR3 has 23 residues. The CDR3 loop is CASSSYVHPGETGGASGANVLTF. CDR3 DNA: TGTGCCAGCAGTTCCTACGTACATCCCGGGGAAACAGGGGGCGCGTCTGGGGCCAACGTCCTGACTTTC.

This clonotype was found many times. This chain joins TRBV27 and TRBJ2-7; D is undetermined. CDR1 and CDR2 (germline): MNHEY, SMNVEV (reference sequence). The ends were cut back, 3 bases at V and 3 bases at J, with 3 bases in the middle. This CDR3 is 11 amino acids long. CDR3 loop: CASSFHYEQYF. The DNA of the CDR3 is TGTGCCAGCAGTTTCCACTACGAGCAGTACTTC.

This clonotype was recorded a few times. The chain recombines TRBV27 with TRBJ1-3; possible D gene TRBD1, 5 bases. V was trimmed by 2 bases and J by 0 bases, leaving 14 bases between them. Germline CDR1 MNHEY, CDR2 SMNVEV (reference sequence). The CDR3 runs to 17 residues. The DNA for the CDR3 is TGTGCCAGCAGTTTACGGGGCCCAAATTACTCTGGAAACACCATATATTTT. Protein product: CASSLRGPNYSGNTIYF.

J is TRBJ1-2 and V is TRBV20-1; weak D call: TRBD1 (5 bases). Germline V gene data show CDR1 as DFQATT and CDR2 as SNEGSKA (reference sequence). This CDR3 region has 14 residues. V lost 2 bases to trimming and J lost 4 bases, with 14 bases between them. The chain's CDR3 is CSARPLTVGYGYTF. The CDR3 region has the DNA TGCAGTGCTAGACCCCTGACAGTCGGCTATGGCTACACCTTC.

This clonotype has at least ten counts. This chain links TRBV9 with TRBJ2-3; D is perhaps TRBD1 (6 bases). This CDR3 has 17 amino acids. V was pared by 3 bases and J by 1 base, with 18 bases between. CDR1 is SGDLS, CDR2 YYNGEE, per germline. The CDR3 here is CASSALDSSLGTDTQYF. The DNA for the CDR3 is TGTGCCAGCAGCGCCTTGGACAGCTCCCTCGGCACAGATACGCAGTATTTT.

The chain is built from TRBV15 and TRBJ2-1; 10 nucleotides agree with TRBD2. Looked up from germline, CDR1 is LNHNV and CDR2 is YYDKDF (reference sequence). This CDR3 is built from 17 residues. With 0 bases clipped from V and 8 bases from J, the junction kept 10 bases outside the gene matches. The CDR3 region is CATSREMVAGGIYEQFF. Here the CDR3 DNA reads TGTGCCACCAGCAGAGAAATGGTAGCGGGAGGCATTTATGAGCAGTTCTTC. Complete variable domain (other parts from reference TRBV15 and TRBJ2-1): DAMVIQNPRYQVTQFGKPVTLSCSQTLNHNVMYWYQQKSSQAPKLLFHYYDKDFNNEADTPDNFQSRRPNTSFCFLDIRSPGLGDTAMYLCATSREMVAGGIYEQFFGPGTRLTVL.

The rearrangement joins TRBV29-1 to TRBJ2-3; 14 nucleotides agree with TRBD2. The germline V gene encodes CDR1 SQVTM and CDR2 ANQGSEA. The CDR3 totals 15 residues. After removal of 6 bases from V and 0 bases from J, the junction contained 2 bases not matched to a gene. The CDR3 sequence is CSVGTSGSSTDTQYF. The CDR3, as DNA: TGCAGCGTCGGGACTAGCGGGAGTAGCACAGATACGCAGTATTTT.

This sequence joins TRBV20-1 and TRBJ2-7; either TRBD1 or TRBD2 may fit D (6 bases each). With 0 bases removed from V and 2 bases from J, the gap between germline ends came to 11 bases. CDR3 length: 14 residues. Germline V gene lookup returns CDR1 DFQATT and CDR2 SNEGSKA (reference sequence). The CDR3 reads CSARDRRGAYEQYF. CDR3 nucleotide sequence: TGCAGTGCTAGAGATCGAAGGGGGGCCTACGAGCAGTACTTC.